This TCR beta chain was obtained from a study of blood T cell repertoires in COVID-19. Study details: Italy, Spain and the United States were the sources of the convalescent and acute COVID-19 samples. PBMCs, B-cell-depleted T cells, or T cells provided the cDNA or gDNA that made up the material.

This table comes from immunoSEQ multiplex PCR, and its TCRdb copy is limited to in-frame clones, with some not included. The sample yields 18,000 or so clones, about four fifths seen once. Germline V gene data show CDR1 as KGHDR and CDR2 as SFDVKD. Unmatched junction bases numbered 11, after V lost 0 bases and J lost 2 bases. The CDR3 sequence is 19 residues long. This chain connects TRBV24-1 to TRBJ2-3; TRBD1 aligns across 9 bases. Sequencing was performed on peripheral blood. This TCR derives from a man older than 75 with acute or convalescent COVID-19. The CDR3 DNA sequence: TGTGCCACCAGTGATTTGAGGACACCGGGACAGGGATACACAGATACGCAGTATTTT. Its translation is CATSDLRTPGQGYTDTQYF.